A selection of T cell receptor beta chains follows, all from one sample in a study of T-cell reconstitution after alpha-beta-depleted transplantation in children. TCRdb recomputed calls from the PCR reads with MiXCR, one row per CDR3 protein. The sample holds around 700,000 distinct CDR3 sequences, less than 15% seen once. The sequences come from PBMCs, collected before TCRalphabeta/CD19-depleted stem cell transplant. The receptors were sampled from a girl aged 2-10 years with congenital amegakaryocytic thrombocytopenia, due to receive a stem cell transplant. The CDR3 runs from the conserved cysteine through the conserved F or W. A D gene is named only where the DNA matches it firmly. Not every row has a clone size; where given, it reads once, few, many or a size class.

TRBJ2-1 | many | TRBV12-3/TRBV12-4 | TRBD1 | CASSPDRGPYNEQFF | TGTGCCAGCAGTCCGGACAGGGGACCCTACAATGAGCAGTTCTTC
TRBJ2-1 | NA | TRBV12-5 | TRBD2 | CASGLVLSRGSPYNEQFF | TGTGCTAGTGGTTTGGTACTTTCCCGCGGGAGCCCCTACAATGAGCAGTTCTTC
TRBJ2-7 | NA | TRBV28 | TRBD2 | CASSLSKRTSGDYEQYF | TGTGCCAGCAGTTTATCTAAGAGGACTAGCGGGGACTACGAGCAGTACTTC
TRBJ1-1 | NA | TRBV29-1 | NA | CSVTQGNTEAFF | TGCAGCGTTACACAGGGGAACACTGAAGCTTTCTTT
TRBJ2-5 | NA | TRBV15 | NA | CATSRAPGMKETQYF | TGTGCCACCAGCAGAGCCCCAGGGATGAAAGAGACCCAGTACTTC
TRBJ2-3 | NA | TRBV9 | NA | CASSVVGRGADTHYF | NA
TRBJ1-4 | many | TRBV6-5 | TRBD1 | CASKQGSNEKLFF | TGTGCCAGCAAACAGGGGTCTAATGAAAAACTGTTTTTT
TRBJ2-5 | many | TRBV4-1 | NA | CASSQIAVQETQYF | TGCGCCAGCAGCCAAATTGCGGTCCAAGAGACCCAGTACTTC
TRBJ2-7 | many | TRBV27 | NA | CASKLESSYEQYF | TGTGCCAGCAAACTGGAGAGCTCCTACGAGCAGTACTTC
TRBJ2-7 | NA | TRBV7-6 | NA | CASSLKGVSYEQYF | TGTGCCAGCAGCTTAAAAGGGGTCTCCTACGAGCAGTACTTC
TRBJ2-7 | NA | TRBV7-2 | TRBD2 | CASSLGDYVQYF | TGTGCCAGCAGCTTAGGGGACTACGTGCAGTACTTC
TRBJ1-4 | NA | TRBV7-9 | NA | CASSLMVGNEKLFF | TGTGCCAGCAGCTTAATGGTAGGGAATGAAAAACTGTTTTTT
TRBJ2-5 | NA | TRBV25-1 | NA | CASTEPGIGETQYF | TGTGCCAGCACCGAGCCGGGGATCGGAGAGACCCAGTACTTC
TRBJ2-1 | many | TRBV20-1 | NA | CSALTGRYEQFF | TGCAGTGCTTTGACAGGGAGGTATGAGCAGTTCTTC
TRBJ2-6 | NA | TRBV15 | NA | CATSREGTGSGANVLTF | TGTGCCACCAGCAGAGAAGGGACCGGGTCTGGGGCCAACGTCCTGACTTTC
TRBJ1-1 | NA | TRBV12-3/TRBV12-4 | NA | CASSEEGKGNTEAFF | TGTGCCAGCTCTGAGGAGGGCAAAGGTAACACTGAAGCTTTCTTT
TRBJ2-7 | many | TRBV27 | NA | CASSFQGDYEQYF | TGTGCCAGCAGTTTCCAGGGCGACTACGAGCAGTACTTC
TRBJ2-5 | NA | TRBV7-7 | NA | CASSWGRVPQETQYF | TGTGCCAGCAGCTGGGGCCGGGTTCCCCAAGAGACCCAGTACTTC
TRBJ2-5 | many | TRBV20-1 | NA | CSAEVQETQYF | TGCAGTGCTGAAGTACAAGAGACCCAGTACTTC
TRBJ1-2 | NA | TRBV14 | NA | CASSQDRGGNYGYTF | TGTGCCAGCAGCCAAGATCGAGGGGGGAACTATGGCTACACCTTC
TRBJ1-5 | many | TRBV28 | NA | CASSLGVSNRRNQPQHF | TGTGCCAGCAGTTTAGGTGTTAGTAATCGGCGCAATCAGCCCCAGCATTTT
TRBJ1-1 | many | TRBV20-1 | TRBD1 | CSGTGGSSEAFF | TGCAGTGGGACAGGGGGCTCCAGTGAAGCTTTCTTT
TRBJ2-1 | many | TRBV5-1 | TRBD2 | CASSSEEIAGGPYEQFF | TGCGCCAGCAGCTCGGAAGAGATAGCGGGAGGGCCTTATGAGCAGTTCTTC
TRBJ2-2 | many | TRBV5-1 | NA | CASSLRGTLNTGELFF | TGCGCCAGCAGCTTAAGGGGGACCTTAAACACCGGGGAGCTGTTTTTT
TRBJ1-2 | many | TRBV29-1 | NA | CSVEQQNYGYTF | TGCAGCGTTGAGCAGCAGAACTATGGCTACACCTTC
TRBJ2-2 | NA | TRBV12-3/TRBV12-4 | NA | CASSWGYSTGELFF | TGTGCCAGCAGTTGGGGGTACTCTACCGGGGAGCTGTTTTTT
TRBJ2-7 | few | TRBV28 | NA | CASSSLDLAYEQYF | TGTGCCAGCAGTTCCCTGGACCTGGCCTACGAGCAGTACTTC
TRBJ2-1 | many | TRBV20-1 | TRBD1 | CSAPTPLGTGDEQFF | TGCAGTGCTCCTACCCCTCTCGGGACAGGGGATGAGCAGTTCTTC
TRBJ2-3 | few | TRBV28 | TRBD2 | CASRGLAMGPSSHTDTQYF | TGTGCCAGCAGAGGACTAGCGATGGGCCCTTCAAGTCACACAGATACGCAGTATTTT
TRBJ2-2 | NA | TRBV29-1 | TRBD1 | CSVWDSLTGELFF | TGCAGCGTATGGGACAGCCTCACCGGGGAGCTGTTTTTT
TRBJ2-1 | NA | TRBV20-1 | TRBD2 | CSARPGLAGGSSVNEQFF | TGCAGTGCTAGACCCGGACTAGCGGGAGGGTCTTCGGTAAATGAGCAGTTCTTC
TRBJ2-1 | many | TRBV6-5 | NA | CASSYRPDQSEQFF | TGTGCCAGCAGTTACAGACCCGACCAAAGTGAGCAGTTCTTC
TRBJ2-1 | many | TRBV14 | TRBD2 | CASSRSGSLNEQFF | TGTGCCAGCAGCCGGAGCGGGAGCCTAAATGAGCAGTTCTTC
TRBJ2-1 | few | TRBV12-3/TRBV12-4 | TRBD2 | CASSLARKVESSGFNEQFF | TGTGCCAGCAGCTTAGCGAGGAAGGTCGAGTCTAGCGGGTTCAATGAGCAGTTCTTC
TRBJ1-3 | NA | TRBV5-1 | NA | CASSPGPHSGNTIYF | TGCGCCAGCAGCCCCGGGCCTCACTCTGGAAACACCATATATTTT
TRBJ2-5 | many | TRBV5-1 | NA | CASSLETETQYF | TGCGCCAGCAGCTTGGAAACAGAGACCCAGTACTTC
TRBJ2-1 | few | TRBV6-1 | TRBD2 | CASSRRTSGGRDEQFF | TGTGCCAGCAGTCGGCGGACTAGCGGGGGGAGGGATGAGCAGTTCTTC
TRBJ2-1 | NA | TRBV20-1 | NA | CSARDLEAVSYNEQFF | TGCAGTGCTAGAGATCTTGAAGCGGTCTCCTACAATGAGCAGTTCTTC
TRBJ1-1 | NA | TRBV5-5 | NA | CASSLGAGRVTEAFF | TGTGCCAGCAGCTTGGGGGCGGGGAGGGTCACTGAAGCTTTCTTT
TRBJ1-6 | many | TRBV5-1 | TRBD1 | CASSLAGTARRSPLHF | TGCGCCAGCAGCTTGGCCGGGACAGCTCGTCGTTCACCCCTCCACTTT
TRBJ2-2 | many | TRBV29-1 | NA | CSVEVGAGRTGELFF | TGCAGCGTTGAAGTAGGGGCAGGGCGCACCGGGGAGCTGTTTTTT
TRBJ2-7 | few | TRBV4-1 | NA | CASSLNPTYEQYF | TGCGCCAGCAGCCTGAACCCCACCTACGAGCAGTACTTC
TRBJ1-1 | NA | TRBV19 | NA | CASSILVLSSRGDTEAFF | TGTGCCAGTAGTATACTAGTCCTATCCTCGCGAGGGGACACTGAAGCTTTCTTT
TRBJ1-2 | few | TRBV20-1 | NA | CSAAENYGYTF | TGCAGTGCTGCCGAGAACTATGGCTACACCTTC
TRBJ1-3 | few | TRBV7-6 | NA | CASSNSPEAGNTIYF | TGTGCCAGCAGCAACTCCCCCGAGGCGGGAAACACCATATATTTT
TRBJ2-1 | many | TRBV7-8 | TRBD2 | CASSLGGIGTSGNEQFF | TGTGCCAGCAGCTTAGGGGGGATCGGGACTAGCGGGAATGAGCAGTTCTTC
TRBJ2-7 | few | TRBV7-9 | NA | CASSRSRDTEEQYF | TGTGCCAGCAGCCGGTCCCGGGACACCGAGGAGCAGTACTTC
TRBJ2-3 | few | TRBV20-1 | NA | CSASYHGEEEDTQYF | TGCAGTGCTAGTTATCATGGGGAAGAGGAAGATACGCAGTATTTT